Listed below are T cell receptor beta chains from one sample, sequenced in a study of cytomegalovirus exposure and HLA in healthy donors. TCRdb keeps only in-frame clones here, not all; method: immunoSEQ multiplex PCR. Of around 95,000 clones listed, about 80% are singletons. Sequenced material: PBMCs. The source of these receptors is a female donor in good health and CMV-seropositive. CDR3s include the opening cysteine and the closing phenylalanine or tryptophan. The order of the fields is J gene, clone size, D gene, V gene, CDR3 protein, CDR3 DNA. The D gene is left open where the match is weak. Clone sizes are given selectively: once, few, many, or a class where the clone is expanded.

TRBJ2-7 NA TRBD2 TRBV5-6 CASSPGLAGIYEQYF TGTGCCAGCAGCCCTGGACTAGCGGGTATCTACGAGCAGTACTTC
TRBJ2-7 NA TRBD1 TRBV29-1 CRVVRDRGYSYEQYF TGCCGCGTTGTCCGGGACAGGGGATACTCCTACGAGCAGTACTTC
TRBJ1-3 NA NA TRBV6-5 CASSFERGGNTIYF TGTGCCAGCAGTTTCGAGCGAGGTGGAAACACCATATATTTT
TRBJ1-3 few TRBD1 TRBV4-1 CASSHSIPGQGTAGNTIYF TGCGCCAGCAGCCACTCCATTCCGGGACAGGGGACAGCTGGAAACACCATATATTTT
TRBJ1-3 few TRBD1 TRBV6-5 CASSKLTGTGNTIYF TGTGCCAGCAGCAAACTGACAGGGACCGGAAACACCATATATTTT
TRBJ1-5 NA NA TRBV2 CASSELPTGPPNQPQHF TGTGCCAGCAGTGAACTCCCGACAGGTCCCCCAAATCAGCCCCAGCATTTT
TRBJ1-1 few TRBD1 TRBV5-6 CASSLAGGWNTEAFF TGTGCCAGCAGCTTGGCAGGGGGTTGGAACACTGAAGCTTTCTTT
TRBJ2-2 NA TRBD1 TRBV5-1 CASSLEAGGQSF TGCGCCAGCAGCTTGGAGGCAGGGGGACAATCTTTT
TRBJ2-7 NA TRBD1 TRBV7-8 CASSGPGQGNFLREQYF TGTGCCAGCAGCGGACCGGGACAGGGGAATTTTTTACGCGAGCAGTACTTC
TRBJ2-7 NA NA TRBV19 CASSQLRDKRTYEQYF TGTGCCAGTAGCCAGCTCCGGGATAAGAGAACCTACGAGCAGTACTTC
TRBJ2-7 NA NA TRBV7-9 CASSLFTSPKSYEQYF TGTGCCAGCAGCTTATTCACTTCTCCGAAGTCCTACGAGCAGTACTTC
TRBJ2-7 NA NA TRBV30 CAWSVLHEQYF TGTGCCTGGAGTGTACTTCACGAGCAGTACTTC
TRBJ1-6 NA NA TRBV19 CASAGGAGYNSPLHF TGTGCCAGCGCAGGTGGAGCAGGGTATAATTCACCCCTCCACTTT
TRBJ2-7 NA NA TRBV7-2 CASSPVEGYEQYF TGTGCCAGCAGCCCAGTGGAGGGCTACGAGCAGTACTTC
TRBJ2-6 NA NA TRBV5-1 CASSLDPGPNVLTF TGCGCCAGCAGCTTGGATCCAGGTCCCAACGTCCTGACTTTC
TRBJ2-2 NA TRBD2 TRBV9 CASTRTSGRSAGELFF TGTGCCAGCACCCGGACTAGCGGGAGAAGCGCCGGGGAGCTGTTTTTT
TRBJ2-7 NA NA TRBV11-2 CASTPDSSYEQYF TGTGCCAGCACCCCGGACAGTTCCTACGAGCAGTACTTC
TRBJ2-5 NA TRBD1 TRBV29-1 CSVATGGETQYF TGCAGCGTTGCGACAGGGGGAGAGACCCAGTACTTC
TRBJ1-5 NA NA TRBV9 CASSVEVGGPQHF TGTGCCAGCAGCGTAGAGGTAGGGGGGCCCCAGCATTTT
TRBJ2-7 once NA TRBV5-1 CASSLEQGLSYEQYF TGCGCCAGCAGCTTGGAGCAGGGTCTCTCCTACGAGCAGTACTTC
TRBJ2-3 NA TRBD2 TRBV5-4 CASSSRLAGGSDTQYF TGTGCCAGCAGCTCTAGACTAGCGGGGGGGTCAGATACGCAGTATTTT
TRBJ1-6 NA NA TRBV6-5 CASSYYDVGGSPLHF TGTGCCAGCAGTTACTACGATGTCGGTGGTTCACCCCTCCACTTT
TRBJ2-1 NA TRBD2 TRBV2 CASSDRQGGYNEQFF TGTGCCAGCAGTGATAGGCAGGGAGGGTACAATGAGCAGTTCTTC
TRBJ1-1 NA NA TRBV10-2 CASSMSPGGTEAFF TGCGCCAGCAGTATGTCTCCGGGAGGCACTGAAGCTTTCTTT
TRBJ2-2 NA TRBD2 TRBV19 CASSIGASGIRVAGELFF TGTGCCAGTAGTATAGGAGCCAGCGGGATACGAGTCGCCGGGGAGCTGTTTTTT